The next 2 T cell receptor beta chains were all read from a single sample in a study of T-cell memory formation after mild COVID-19. Using its own MiXCR run on the 5' RACE reads, TCRdb lists one record per CDR3 protein. The top ten hold approximately 12% of the sample, which has just under 550,000 distinct CDR3 sequences, 20% seen once. The sample was PBMCs or a T cell subset sorted from them (not recorded which). The receptors here all came from an adult woman who had mild COVID-19 (a few samples of this study predate the infection). Cell type and time point are not known.

For this clonotype: Relative to the germline gene, one junction end is altered; a read error may explain this. The J gene is TRBJ2-1, the V gene TRBV24-1; TRBD1 matches at 10 bases. Germline V gene lookup returns CDR1 KGHDR and CDR2 SFDVKD. The CDR3 has 19 residues. The CDR3 DNA reads TGTGCCACCAGTGGTTTGGGACAGGGGACCCTTAGCTCCTACAATGAGCAGTTCTTC. As protein: CATSGLGQGTLSSYNEQFF.

The chain recombines TRBV12-3 or TRBV12-4 with TRBJ2-2, with D perhaps assigned TRBD1 or TRBD2 (6 bases each). The CDR3 covers 16 residues. Deletions cut 2 bases from V and 5 bases from J, with 15 bases between. CDR3 nucleotide sequence: TGTGCCAGCAGTTTATCGGGGGCTGGTGTGACCGGGGAGCTGTTTTTT. It codes for CASSLSGAGVTGELFF.